This T cell receptor (beta chain) was retrieved from a study of shared clonotypes between healthy human individuals. Selected positively for CCR7 and CD45RO-negative, naive CD8 cells excluded terminally differentiated effector memory CD45RA+ cells. The donors were all Caucasian adults (living in Nashville, Tennessee). The CDR3 runs to 18 residues. With 4 bases clipped from V and 4 bases from J, the junction kept 11 bases outside the gene matches. Germline CDR1 reads SEHNR; CDR2 reads FQNEAQ (reference sequence). General study results and limits: Non-shared clonotypes showed lower generation probabilities than clonotypes common to all four donors.

Libraries were prepared by immunoSEQ multiplex PCR; TCRdb keeps only in-frame clonotypes and omits some of them. The data hold about 2.2 million clones, with around 93% observed a single time. About this clone itself: No antigen is known for it.

The sequence was collected from a man in his late teens or twenties in good health. Some clones in this sample may be carry-over from other donors' samples. J is TRBJ2-1 and V is TRBV7-9, with 12 bases aligning to TRBD2. The sequencing sample was made of naive CD8+ T cells from PBMCs. The CDR3 region has the DNA TGTGCCAGCAGCTCCTCCCAAGGACTAGCGGGGTTTTACAATGAGCAGTTCTTC. Its translation: CASSSSQGLAGFYNEQFF.